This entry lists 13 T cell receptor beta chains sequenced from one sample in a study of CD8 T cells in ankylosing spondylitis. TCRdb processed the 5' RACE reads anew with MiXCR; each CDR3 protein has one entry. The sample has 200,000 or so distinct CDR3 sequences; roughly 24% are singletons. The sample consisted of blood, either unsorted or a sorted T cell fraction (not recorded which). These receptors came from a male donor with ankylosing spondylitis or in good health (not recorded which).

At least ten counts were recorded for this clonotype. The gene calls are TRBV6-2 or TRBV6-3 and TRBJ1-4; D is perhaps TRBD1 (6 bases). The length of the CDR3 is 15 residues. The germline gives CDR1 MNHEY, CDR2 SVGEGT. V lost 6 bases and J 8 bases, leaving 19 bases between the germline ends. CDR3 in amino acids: CASRGLTATGEKLFF. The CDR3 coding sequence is TGTGCCAGCAGGGGGCTCACCGCGACAGGCGAAAAACTGTTTTTT.

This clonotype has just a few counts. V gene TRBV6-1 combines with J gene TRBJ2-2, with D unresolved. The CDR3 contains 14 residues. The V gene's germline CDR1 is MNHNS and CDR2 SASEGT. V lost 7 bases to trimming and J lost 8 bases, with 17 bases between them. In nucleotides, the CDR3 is TGTGCCAGCACGAAGATGCCGGTACCGGGGGAGCTGTTTTTT. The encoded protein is CASTKMPVPGELFF.

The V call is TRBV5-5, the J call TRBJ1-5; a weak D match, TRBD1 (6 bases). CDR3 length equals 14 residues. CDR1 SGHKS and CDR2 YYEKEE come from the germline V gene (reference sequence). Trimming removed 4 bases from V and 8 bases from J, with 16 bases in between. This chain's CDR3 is CASSTSGADEPQHF. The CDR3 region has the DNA TGTGCCAGCAGCACTTCAGGGGCGGATGAGCCCCAGCATTTT.

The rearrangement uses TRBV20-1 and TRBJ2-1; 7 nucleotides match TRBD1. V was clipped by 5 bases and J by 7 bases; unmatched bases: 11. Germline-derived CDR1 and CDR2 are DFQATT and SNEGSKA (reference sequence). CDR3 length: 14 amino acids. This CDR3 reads CSAGDRKGLNEQFF. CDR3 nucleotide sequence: TGCAGTGCTGGGGACAGAAAGGGCCTAAATGAGCAGTTCTTC.

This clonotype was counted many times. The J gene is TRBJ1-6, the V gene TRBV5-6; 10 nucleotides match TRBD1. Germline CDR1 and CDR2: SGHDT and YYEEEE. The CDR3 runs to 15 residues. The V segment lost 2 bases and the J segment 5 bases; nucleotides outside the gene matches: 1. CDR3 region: CASSFDRGHNSPLHF. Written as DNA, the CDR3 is TGTGCCAGCAGCTTTGACAGGGGGCATAATTCACCCCTCCACTTT.

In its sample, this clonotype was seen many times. CDR3 in DNA: TGTGCCAGCAGCTCCGGGCCGGAAAACATTCAGTACTTC. It yields the protein CASSSGPENIQYF. The V gene is TRBV11-1, the J gene TRBJ2-4, with D hard to call. The CDR3 consists of 13 residues. Germline assignment: CDR1 SGHAT and CDR2 FQDESV (reference sequence). V lost 4 bases, J lost 5 bases, and 9 bases lay in between. Drawing the rest from reference TRBV11-1 and TRBJ2-4, the complete variable domain is EAEVAQSPRYKITEKSQAVAFWCDPISGHATLYWYRQILGQGPELLVQFQDESVVDDSQLPKDRFSAERLKGVDSTLKIQPAELGDSAMYLCASSSGPENIQYFGAGTRLSVL.

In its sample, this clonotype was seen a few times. The CDR3 sequence: CSVRRQGENYEQYF. CDR3 in DNA: TGCAGCGTTCGAAGACAGGGGGAAAACTACGAGCAGTACTTC. The rearrangement joins TRBV29-1 to TRBJ2-7, with TRBD1 matching over 9 bases. Looked up from germline, CDR1 is SQVTM and CDR2 is ANQGSEA. The V and J ends lost 5 bases and 3 bases, in that order; junction bases with no gene match: 8. The CDR3 spans 14 residues.

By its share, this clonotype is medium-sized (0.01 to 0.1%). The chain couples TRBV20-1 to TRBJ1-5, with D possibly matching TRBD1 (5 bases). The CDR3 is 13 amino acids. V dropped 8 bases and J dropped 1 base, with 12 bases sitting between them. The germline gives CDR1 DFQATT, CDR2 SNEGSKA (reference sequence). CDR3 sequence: CSSGRHSNQPQHF. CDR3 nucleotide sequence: TGCAGTTCGGGACGCCACAGCAATCAGCCCCAGCATTTT.

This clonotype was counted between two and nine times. Written as DNA, the CDR3 is TGTGCCAGCAGAACCGGGACAGGAAGCTCCTACGAGCAGTACTTC. Translation: CASRTGTGSSYEQYF. The gene calls are TRBV12-3 or TRBV12-4 and TRBJ2-7, with 8 nucleotides matching TRBD1. The CDR3 is 15 amino acids. V was pared by 6 bases and J by 0 bases, with 7 bases of the junction left unmatched.

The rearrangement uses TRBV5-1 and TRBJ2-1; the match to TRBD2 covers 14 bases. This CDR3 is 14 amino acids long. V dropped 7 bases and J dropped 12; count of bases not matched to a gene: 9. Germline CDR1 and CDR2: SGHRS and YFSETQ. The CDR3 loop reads CASDAGTSGSLQFF. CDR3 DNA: TGCGCCAGCGACGCCGGGACTAGCGGGAGTTTGCAGTTCTTC.

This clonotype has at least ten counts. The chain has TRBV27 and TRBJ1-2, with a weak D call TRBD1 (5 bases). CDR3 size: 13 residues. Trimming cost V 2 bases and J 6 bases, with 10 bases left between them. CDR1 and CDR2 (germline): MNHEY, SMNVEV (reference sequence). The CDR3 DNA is TGTGCCAGCAGTTTACGAGGGGCGGATGGCTACACCTTC. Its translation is CASSLRGADGYTF.

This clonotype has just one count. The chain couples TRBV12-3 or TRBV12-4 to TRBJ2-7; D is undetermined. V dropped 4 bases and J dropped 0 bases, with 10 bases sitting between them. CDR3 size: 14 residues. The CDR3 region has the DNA TGTGCCAGCAGTTCATCCGTGAGCTCCTACGAGCAGTACTTC. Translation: CASSSSVSSYEQYF.

CDR3 in amino acids: CASTSNSGAKETQYF. CDR3 nucleotides: TGTGCCAGCACCTCAAATTCGGGGGCGAAAGAGACCCAGTACTTC. This chain links TRBV12-3 or TRBV12-4 with TRBJ2-5; D possibly uses TRBD1 or TRBD2 (6 bases each). The CDR3 is 15 residues long. The germline V and J ends were trimmed by 7 bases and 3 bases, with 18 bases remaining between them.